This entry is about one T cell receptor beta chain. Its specificity is not known. Regulatory T cells were sorted from thawed PBMCs rested overnight at 37°C with approximately 180 IU/ml IL-2. This sample is drawn from a study of Tregs in tolerant kidney transplant recipients. General observations from the study: Some patients' samples used different primers over time, so nucleotide sequences weren't comparable. The most relevant donor-specific Treg TCRbeta repertoire apparently came from expansion with activated donor B cells. Validation in larger populations is needed because few patients were studied.

Only in-frame clones appear in the TCRdb table, and some are missing; sequencing was by immunoSEQ multiplex PCR. Seen here are around 78,000 clones, 75% to 95% observed once, and the top ten hold about 0.3%. Per the germline V gene, CDR1 is MNHEY and CDR2 is SMNVEV (reference sequence). This CDR3 region has 14 residues. V lost 6 bases and J lost 0; bases outside the gene matches: 4. The genes are TRBV27 and TRBJ1-2; 7 bases agree with TRBD1. The sequencing here drew on Tregs from blood, taken before the transplant. The source is a human donor who received a combined kidney and bone marrow transplant. CDR3 nucleotide sequence: TGTGCCAGCAGCCGTGGGACAGCTAACTATGGCTACACCTTC. Protein sequence: CASSRGTANYGYTF.